Shown below are 30 T cell receptor beta chains from a single sample sequenced in a study of vaccination and CD4 T cells after COVID-19. Sequencing of DNA taken from cultured CD4+ T cells relied on the Oncomine TCR Beta short-read assay. Via MiXCR, TCRdb re-called the PCR reads, giving one row per CDR3 protein. The repertoire holds approximately 9,700 distinct CDR3 sequences, with about 31% as singletons. Treatment indicated: roughly 11-day PBMC culture with coronavirus spike peptide pools or control peptides (ViraFEST assay). These receptors lack a known antigen. Here the sequenced sample was CD4+ T cells from blood, cultured in vitro, taken after SARS-CoV-2 vaccination. The receptors stem from a human donor who had recovered from COVID-19.

This clonotype was seen a handful of times. The V and J genes are TRBV19 and TRBJ2-1; 12 bases are a match to TRBD2. Losses at the gene ends were 6 bases for V and 6 bases for J; bases not matched to a gene: 15. There are 18 residues in the CDR3. Germline values: CDR1 LNHDA, CDR2 SQIVND (reference sequence). The chain's CDR3 is CASSRPGLAGGGPNEQFF. CDR3 DNA: TGTGCCAGTAGCCGTCCGGGGCTAGCGGGAGGGGGCCCCAATGAGCAGTTCTTC.

The CDR3 DNA sequence: TGTGCCAGCAGCTTAGATGGGAACTATGGCTACACCTTC. Translation gives CASSLDGNYGYTF. This chain joins TRBV7-2 and TRBJ1-2; D is unresolved. This CDR3 region has 13 residues. Germline assignment: CDR1 SGHTA and CDR2 FQGNSA. V gave up 1 base and J gave up 2 bases, with 5 bases separating them.

This clonotype was counted a few times. This chain connects TRBV18 to TRBJ1-1, with D unclear. Germline CDR1 and CDR2: KGHSH and LQKENI. This CDR3 region has 14 residues. Trimming removed 0 bases from V and 7 bases from J, with 12 bases in between. The CDR3 coding sequence is TGTGCCAGCTCACCACCTAAGGGTGTGGGTGAAGCTTTCTTT. Its translation: CASSPPKGVGEAFF.

The chain couples TRBV6-1 to TRBJ1-5; a weak D match, TRBD1 (6 bases). CDR1 MNHNS and CDR2 SASEGT come from the germline V gene. Trimming took 3 bases from V and 0 from J, leaving 9 bases between them. The CDR3 length is 15 residues. The CDR3 DNA reads TGTGCCAGCAGTGACGGGACATTTAGCAATCAGCCCCAGCATTTT. It yields the protein CASSDGTFSNQPQHF.

This chain connects TRBV4-1 to TRBJ2-3, with D unclear. The CDR3 is made up of 16 amino acids. The V and J ends lost 1 base and 1 base respectively, with 12 bases between them. CDR1 is MGHRA and CDR2 is YSYEKL in the germline V gene. The CDR3 region is CASSQGIGPGTDTQYF. CDR3 sequence (DNA): TGCGCCAGCAGCCAAGGGATAGGACCCGGCACAGATACGCAGTATTTT.

This sequence joins TRBV12-3 or TRBV12-4 and TRBJ1-1; no definite D call. The CDR3 extends over 13 amino acids. Between the trimmed V and J ends, which lost 3 bases and 7 bases, there was a span of 12 bases. The DNA for the CDR3 is TGTGCCAGCAGTTTGGCGTCGGGGATTGAAGCTTTCTTT. This gives the protein CASSLASGIEAFF.

This clonotype turned up a few times. J is TRBJ1-6 and V is TRBV6-1; D perhaps matches TRBD1 (6 bases). The CDR3 runs 14 residues. Germline CDR1 and CDR2: MNHNS and SASEGT. Trimming removed 6 bases at V and 10 bases at J, with 16 bases between. The CDR3, as DNA: TGTGCCAGCAGCCGGGACAAGGGAAGATCACCCCTCCACTTT. It translates to CASSRDKGRSPLHF.

The chain combines TRBV12-3 or TRBV12-4 with TRBJ2-7, with 7 positions matching TRBD1. The CDR3 is 13 amino acids. J lost 3 bases, V lost 8 bases, and 7 bases had no gene match. As DNA, the CDR3 is TGTGCCAGCGGGACAGTAATCAGCTACGAGCAGTACTTC. As protein: CASGTVISYEQYF.

V is TRBV7-9 and J is TRBJ2-1; D is ambiguous. Trimming removed 5 bases from V and 12 bases from J, with 11 bases in between. This CDR3 is built from 11 residues. Germline V gene sequence: CDR1 SEHNR, CDR2 FQNEAQ (reference sequence). The CDR3 DNA is TGTGCCAGCAGCCTCGACTGGGTGCAGTTCTTC. Protein sequence: CASSLDWVQFF.

The V call is TRBV27, the J call TRBJ2-6; D is uncertain. Germline V CDR1 and CDR2: MNHEY, SMNVEV (reference sequence). With 1 base removed from V and 6 bases from J, the gap between germline ends came to 7 bases. This CDR3 has 14 residues. The CDR3 region is CASSLLGQANVLTF. The DNA for the CDR3 is TGTGCCAGCAGTTTATTGGGTCAGGCCAACGTCCTGACTTTC.

V usage is TRBV7-8 and J usage is TRBJ2-7; 7 bases match TRBD2. Germline V gives CDR1 SGHVS, CDR2 FQNEAQ. With V trimmed by 2 bases and J by 0 bases, 10 bases remained unmatched. The CDR3 sequence is 17 residues long. The CDR3 sequence is CASSLKGAGAVSYEQYF. In DNA form, the CDR3 reads TGTGCCAGCAGCTTAAAAGGGGCGGGAGCGGTCTCCTACGAGCAGTACTTC.

This clonotype is classed as medium-sized. V and J are TRBV6-1 and TRBJ1-2; unclear D gene. The CDR3 has 12 residues. Trimming left V 10 bases short and J 8 bases short, with 17 bases between. Germline CDR1 and CDR2: MNHNS and SASEGT. CDR3 sequence: CATPLRFRGYTF. CDR3 in DNA: TGTGCCACCCCCCTCCGGTTTCGCGGCTACACCTTC.

The rearrangement joins TRBV7-2 to TRBJ2-2, with TRBD2 matching over 8 bases. This CDR3 is 15 amino acids long. V was pared by 2 bases and J by 5 bases, with 4 bases of the junction left unmatched. CDR1 and CDR2 from the germline V gene are SGHTA and FQGNSA. DNA of the CDR3: TGTGCCAGCAGCTTATTCTCTAGCGGGACCGGGGAGCTGTTTTTT. Translating gives CASSLFSSGTGELFF. Supplemented by reference TRBV7-2 and TRBJ2-2, the full variable domain reads GAGVSQSPSNKVTEKGKDVELRCDPISGHTALYWYRQSLGQGLEFLIYFQGNSAPDKSGLPSDRFSAERTGGSVSTLTIQRTQQEDSAVYLCASSLFSSGTGELFFGEGSRLTVL.

The gene calls are TRBV4-1 and TRBJ2-3; 7 nucleotides align to TRBD2. The ends lost 1 base at V and 2 bases at J; junction bases unmatched: 9. Per the germline V gene, CDR1 is MGHRA and CDR2 is YSYEKL. There are 17 residues in the CDR3. CDR3 DNA sequence: TGCGCCAGCAGCCAAGGTTGGCCTAGCGGACCCACAGATACGCAGTATTTT. Protein sequence: CASSQGWPSGPTDTQYF.

This clonotype has a handful of counts. This rearrangement joins TRBV24-1 to TRBJ2-7; 10 bases agree with TRBD2. The CDR3 has 14 residues. Germline V CDR1 and CDR2: KGHDR, SFDVKD. Trimming removed 4 bases from V and 6 bases from J; junction bases left unmatched: 5. CDR3 coding DNA: TGTGCCACCAGTGAAGGTAGACTAGCGGGCGAGCAGTACTTC. Its translation: CATSEGRLAGEQYF.

The sample holds a few counts of this clonotype. The J gene is TRBJ1-3, the V gene TRBV7-6; D might be TRBD1 (5 bases). The germline V and J ends were trimmed by 5 bases and 5 bases, with 16 bases remaining between them. CDR1 and CDR2 from the germline V gene are SGHVS and FNYEAQ. The CDR3 totals 15 residues. CDR3 amino acids: CASSPGRGTRNTIYF. CDR3 in DNA: TGTGCCAGCAGCCCTGGGCGCGGGACTAGAAACACCATATATTTT.

In its sample, this clonotype is medium-sized. This chain uses TRBV20-1 with TRBJ1-6; 7 nucleotides align to TRBD1. Germline CDR1 is DFQATT and CDR2 is SNEGSKA (reference sequence). V shed 5 bases, J shed 9 bases, and the junction held 7 bases outside the gene matches. The CDR3 contains 13 residues. The CDR3 nucleotides read TGCAGTGCTGACGACAGGGCTAGTTCACCCCTCCACTTT. This sequence encodes CSADDRASSPLHF.

The chain couples TRBV14 to TRBJ1-2; 7 bases are shared with TRBD1. The ends lost 4 bases at V and 2 bases at J; junction bases unmatched: 13. Germline CDR1 SGHDN, CDR2 FVKESK. The CDR3 consists of 17 residues. CDR3 residues: CASSLQRGGRSNYGYTF. The CDR3 DNA follows: TGTGCCAGCAGCCTTCAACGAGGGGGCCGTTCAAACTATGGCTACACCTTC. The variable domain in full, completed from reference TRBV14 and TRBJ1-2, reads EAGVTQFPSHSVIEKGQTVTLRCDPISGHDNLYWYRRVMGKEIKFLLHFVKESKQDESGMPNNRFLAERTGGTYSTLKVQPAELEDSGVYFCASSLQRGGRSNYGYTFGSGTRLTVV.

This clonotype was observed a few times. The chain has TRBV11-1 and TRBJ2-3; 8 bases line up with TRBD2. V was pared by 5 bases and J by 5 bases, with 9 bases of the junction left unmatched. Per the germline V gene, CDR1 is SGHAT and CDR2 is FQDESV (reference sequence). CDR3 length: 15 residues. CDR3: CASSREREHGDTQYF. The CDR3, as DNA: TGTGCCAGCAGCAGGGAGCGGGAGCACGGAGATACGCAGTATTTT.

V usage is TRBV25-1 and J usage is TRBJ1-6, with D tentatively TRBD1 (5 bases). Germline V gene data show CDR1 as MGHDK and CDR2 as SYGVNS. CDR3 length: 13 residues. Trimming shortened V by 1 base and J by 10 bases, and 8 bases separated the two germline ends. The CDR3 region has the DNA TGTGCCAGCAGTGAATGGGGGGTCTCACCCCTCCACTTT. Its protein is CASSEWGVSPLHF.

This clonotype was seen a handful of times. The rearrangement uses TRBV7-9 and TRBJ2-5; 9 bases line up with TRBD2. Germline assignment: CDR1 SEHNR and CDR2 FQNEAQ (reference sequence). The CDR3 length is 15 residues. The V gene end was trimmed by 0 bases and the J gene end by 6 bases; junction bases not matched to a gene: 5. CDR3 in DNA: TGTGCCAGCAGCTTAGCGCGGGAGGGCAGGAAGACCCAGTACTTC. It is translated as CASSLAREGRKTQYF.

The chain couples TRBV20-1 to TRBJ1-2, with D perhaps TRBD1 (5 bases). This CDR3 is 13 amino acids long. The V end was cut by 0 bases, the J end by 8 bases, with 13 bases between. Germline V CDR1 and CDR2: DFQATT, SNEGSKA (reference sequence). DNA of the CDR3: TGCAGTGCTAGAGAACAGGCCTCTATGGGCTACACCTTC. It encodes CSAREQASMGYTF.

This chain uses TRBV10-3 with TRBJ2-1; no clear D. Germline lookup yields CDR1 ENHRY and CDR2 SYGVKD. This CDR3 comprises 12 residues. Trimming stripped 2 bases from V and 9 bases from J, with 8 bases between. The CDR3 region is CAISENVGEQFF. The CDR3 bases are TGTGCCATCAGTGAGAACGTGGGTGAGCAGTTCTTC.

This clonotype was counted once. The V and J genes are TRBV12-3 or TRBV12-4 and TRBJ1-2, with D unclear. With 4 bases removed from V and 8 bases from J, the gap between germline ends came to 20 bases. The CDR3 is 15 amino acids. The CDR3 sequence: CASSSIRGDRYGYTF. In nucleotides, the CDR3 is TGTGCCAGCAGTTCAATTCGGGGAGATCGGTACGGCTACACCTTC.

This clonotype is termed medium-sized. This chain uses TRBV4-2 with TRBJ1-1; D possibly corresponds to TRBD1 (6 bases). V shed 3 bases and J shed 8 bases, with 10 bases lying between them. The CDR3 covers 12 residues. Germline V gives CDR1 LGHNA, CDR2 YNFKEQ. The CDR3 sequence: CASSQGTLEAFF. CDR3 in DNA: TGTGCCAGCAGCCAGGGGACACTCGAAGCTTTCTTT.

This clonotype turned up a few times. This chain joins TRBV29-1 and TRBJ2-5; 9 positions agree with TRBD1. The CDR3 totals 13 residues. V trimming: 7 bases; J trimming: 5 bases; junction bases outside the gene matches: 8. The germline V gene has CDR1 SQVTM and CDR2 ANQGSEA. The CDR3 bases are TGCAGCGGATACAGGGGGCGGGGTGAGACCCAGTACTTC. This codes for CSGYRGRGETQYF.

As for this clonotype: Sequence at one end of the junction differs from germline and may be a read error. This chain links TRBV6-1 with TRBJ2-1; D uncertain. The germline V gene has CDR1 MNHNS and CDR2 SASEGT. The CDR3 contains 9 residues. CDR3 protein: CASSGGGVF. CDR3 nucleotides: TGTGCCAGCAGTGGAGGTGGGGTCTTC.

The rearrangement joins TRBV20-1 to TRBJ2-3, with D unresolved. The V end was cut by 6 bases, the J end by 0 bases, with 13 bases between. Germline assignment: CDR1 DFQATT and CDR2 SNEGSKA (reference sequence). The length of the CDR3 is 14 residues. CDR3 in DNA: TGCAGTGCCCCAGGAATTGCTAGCACAGATACGCAGTATTTT. This codes for CSAPGIASTDTQYF.

In this sample, this clonotype turned up once. The gene calls are TRBV7-9 and TRBJ1-1; 7 bases match TRBD1. The CDR3 length is 17 residues. V dropped 4 bases and J dropped 4; count of bases not matched to a gene: 15. CDR1 is SEHNR and CDR2 is FQNEAQ in the germline V gene (reference sequence). The chain's CDR3 is CASSSRQGGSLGTEAFF. As DNA, the CDR3 is TGTGCCAGCAGCTCCCGACAGGGAGGGAGTCTGGGCACTGAAGCTTTCTTT. The variable domain in full, completed from reference TRBV7-9 and TRBJ1-1, reads DTGVSQNPRHKITKRGQNVTFRCDPISEHNRLYWYRQTLGQGPEFLTYFQNEAQLEKSRLLSDRFSAERPKGSFSTLEIQRTEQGDSAMYLCASSSRQGGSLGTEAFFGQGTRLTVV.

This chain joins TRBV28 and TRBJ2-7; 9 bases line up with TRBD2. The CDR3 contains 15 residues. Trimming at V came to 6 bases and at J to 1 base, leaving 7 bases not matched to a gene. CDR1 is MDHEN, CDR2 SYDVKM, per germline. In DNA form, the CDR3 reads TGTGCCAGCAGCCCCGGCAGCGGGGGGTCCTACGAGCAGTACTTC. It codes for CASSPGSGGSYEQYF. The variable domain in full, completed from reference TRBV28 and TRBJ2-7, reads DVKVTQSSRYLVKRTGEKVFLECVQDMDHENMFWYRQDPGLGLRLIYFSYDVKMKEKGDIPEGYSVSREKKERFSLILESASTNQTSMYLCASSPGSGGSYEQYFGPGTRLTVT.